Sequencing of this TCR beta chain was carried out in a study of shared clonotypes between healthy human individuals. Libraries were prepared by immunoSEQ multiplex PCR; TCRdb keeps only in-frame clonotypes and omits some of them. The profile shows about 2 million clones, roughly 94% of them singletons. From germline, CDR1 is LNHDA and CDR2 SQIVND (reference sequence). V dropped 6 bases and J dropped 6 bases, with 17 bases sitting between them. This CDR3 is 14 amino acids long. The TCR originated in a man between 18 and 29 years old in good health. This sequence joins TRBV19 and TRBJ1-2, with TRBD1 as a possible D gene (6 bases). Sequencing was performed on naive CD4+ T cells sorted from blood. Subset: CD45RA+ positively selected. CDR3 loop: CASRGTYRADGYTF. The CDR3 nucleotides are TGTGCCAGTAGGGGGACATATAGGGCTGATGGCTACACCTTC.